This T cell receptor beta chain is drawn from a study of neurological immune-mediated disorders. This clonotype was counted many times. As yet, its antigen is unknown. Per sequencing run, 15-18 subjects together gave over 170 million TCR-beta sequences. Using its own MiXCR run on the 5' RACE reads, TCRdb lists one record per CDR3 protein. The sample shows about 62,000 distinct CDR3 sequences, 4% to 6% of them seen only once. The CDR3 extends over 16 amino acids. V shed 6 bases and J 0 bases; nucleotides not matched to a gene: 8. Germline assignment: CDR1 DFQATT and CDR2 SNEGSKA (reference sequence). Study conclusions and caveats: HTLV-1-associated myelopathy showed the most TCR clonal expansion; multiple sclerosis the least, below healthy controls.

Sequencing was carried out using PBMCs. The receptor comes from a woman in her forties or fifties with multiple sclerosis. V gene TRBV20-1 combines with J gene TRBJ1-5, with 10 bases fitting TRBD1. CDR3 sequence (DNA): TGCAGTGCCTACCGGGACAGGGGCTATAGCAATCAGCCCCAGCATTTT. It specifies CSAYRDRGYSNQPQHF.